Sequencing of this T cell receptor (beta chain) was carried out in a study of regulatory T cells in long-lasting Graves disease. This clonotype was seen a handful of times. Construction of the TCR beta libraries employed iRepertoire HTBI primers in conjunction with Arm-PCR of CDR3 regions. Via MiXCR, TCRdb re-called the multiplex PCR reads, giving one row per CDR3 protein. This table has approximately 470,000 distinct CDR3 sequences, under 20% appearing once. Time point defined: newly diagnosed GD, antithyroid drugs for less than 3 months. PBMC RNA was the source of the TCR library. V was cut by 6 bases and J by 0 bases, with 18 bases left in between. The CDR3 covers 16 residues. Per germline, CDR1 ENHRY and CDR2 SYGVKD. These sequences were also reported in another study, on T cells in Graves' hyperthyroidism and ophthalmopathy.

Source: peripheral blood mononuclear cells (PBMCs), taken at new diagnosis, from a patient treated with antithyroid drugs. This sequence joins TRBV10-3 and TRBJ2-7; D possibly corresponds to TRBD1 (6 bases). This clonotype originated in a middle-aged man with Graves disease. The CDR3: CAIRLREQGHSYEQYF. The CDR3 DNA follows: TGTGCCATCAGACTCAGAGAACAGGGACACTCCTACGAGCAGTACTTC.